This T cell receptor beta chain was identified in a study of T cells after yellow fever vaccination. Between the trimmed V and J ends, which lost 6 bases and 14 bases, there was a span of 17 bases. The CDR3 contains 12 residues. Germline V gene lookup returns CDR1 DFQATT and CDR2 SNEGSKA (reference sequence). TCRdb fed the 5' RACE reads into MiXCR, producing one record per CDR3 protein. Of 250,000 or so distinct CDR3 sequences listed, more than 3.5% were seen once; the top ten hold about 19%. The sample holds many counts of this clonotype. The clonotype originates from a man aged 18 to 29 who received the YFV17D yellow fever vaccine. The sample here was PBMCs, taken 15 days after the yellow fever booster vaccination. This chain uses TRBV20-1 with TRBJ2-6; D perhaps matches TRBD2 (5 bases). CDR3 loop: CSARAGRTILTF. CDR3 coding DNA: TGCAGTGCCCGGGCGGGCAGAACAATCCTGACTTTC.